Each of the 25 T cell receptor beta chains below was sequenced from the same sample in a study of radiation and T cells in renal cell carcinoma. Using immunoSEQ multiplex PCR, the repertoire was profiled, and TCRdb retains in-frame clones only, with some absent. The sample holds around 100,000 clones, 84% seen once. Time point given: blood 4 weeks post-SBRT, at nephrectomy. The sample's treatment: 15 Gy SBRT to primary tumor, nephrectomy 4 weeks later. The material was blood, obtained from a patient whose treatment included radiotherapy and nephrectomy. These receptors originate from a man aged 55-75 years with renal cell carcinoma.

V is TRBV13 and J is TRBJ2-5; D is possibly TRBD1 (9 bases). V lost 4 bases, J lost 3 bases, and 18 bases lay in between. This CDR3 is built from 16 residues. Per the germline V gene, CDR1 is PRHDT and CDR2 is FYEKMQ (reference sequence). CDR3 bases: TGTGCCAGCAGCTCCCGGGGGGGGGACAGGGAAGAGACCCAGTACTTC. It specifies CASSSRGGDREETQYF.

This chain connects TRBV19 to TRBJ2-1, with TRBD1 as a possible D gene (6 bases). The CDR3 consists of 13 residues. Germline values: CDR1 LNHDA, CDR2 SQIVND (reference sequence). Trimming stripped 9 bases from V and 6 bases from J, with 15 bases between. The CDR3 region has the DNA TGTGCCAGCAACACAGGGATAGGCAATGAGCAGTTCTTC. It yields the protein CASNTGIGNEQFF.

This chain connects TRBV7-8 to TRBJ2-3; TRBD1 matches at 7 bases. Germline loops: CDR1 SGHVS, CDR2 FQNEAQ. This CDR3 is built from 16 residues. V shed 5 bases, J shed 4 bases, and the junction held 12 bases outside the gene matches. This CDR3 is CASSDRDSKKPDTQYF. CDR3 in DNA: TGTGCCAGCAGCGACCGGGACAGTAAAAAACCAGATACGCAGTATTTT.

The chain employs TRBV18 and TRBJ2-2, with 9 bases identical to TRBD1. This CDR3 is 16 amino acids long. Per the germline V gene, CDR1 is KGHSH and CDR2 is LQKENI. With V trimmed by 4 bases and J by 2 bases, 5 bases remained unmatched. Here the CDR3 reads CASSRTGQGNTGELFF. CDR3 nucleotide sequence: TGTGCCAGCTCACGTACGGGACAGGGAAACACCGGGGAGCTGTTTTTT.

This clone was detected many times. This rearrangement joins TRBV5-6 to TRBJ2-7, with D perhaps TRBD1 (6 bases). CDR1 SGHDT and CDR2 YYEEEE come from the germline V gene. The CDR3 runs 14 residues. The V end was cut by 6 bases, the J end by 4 bases, with 17 bases between. This CDR3 is CASIGGRPTYEQYF. CDR3 in DNA: TGTGCCAGCATAGGGGGACGGCCGACTTACGAGCAGTACTTC.

This chain uses TRBV2 with TRBJ1-5, with a tentative D call TRBD1 (5 bases). Deletions cut 6 bases from V and 0 bases from J, with 12 bases between. Per the germline V gene, CDR1 is SNHLY and CDR2 is FYNNEI. CDR3 length equals 15 residues. CDR3 protein: CASRLQGFSNQPQHF. The CDR3 region has the DNA TGTGCCAGCAGACTCCAGGGTTTTAGCAATCAGCCCCAGCATTTT.

The chain recombines TRBV28 with TRBJ1-1; no firm D call. The CDR3 covers 11 residues. CDR1 is MDHEN, CDR2 SYDVKM, per germline. The V end was cut by 10 bases, the J end by 10 bases, with 16 bases between. CDR3: CATRPSRVAFF. DNA of the CDR3: TGTGCCACCCGGCCCTCACGGGTAGCTTTCTTT.

This chain joins TRBV7-2 and TRBJ2-1, with 7 bases lining up with TRBD2. Germline lookup yields CDR1 SGHTA and CDR2 FQGNSA. After removal of 2 bases from V and 2 bases from J, the junction contained 12 bases not matched to a gene. The CDR3 has 18 residues. The DNA of the CDR3 is TGTGCCAGCAGCTTACTAGAGCGGGAACCACATCCCTACAATGAGCAGTTCTTC. This encodes CASSLLEREPHPYNEQFF.

This clone was counted a single time. The rearrangement links TRBV4-1 to TRBJ2-2; 7 nucleotides line up with TRBD2. With 6 bases clipped from V and 0 bases from J, the junction kept 1 base outside the gene matches. This CDR3 comprises 14 residues. CDR1 and CDR2 from the germline V gene are MGHRA and YSYEKL. The DNA of the CDR3 is TGCGCCAGCAGGGGAGGGGCGAACACCGGGGAGCTGTTTTTT. Translated: CASRGGANTGELFF.

The chain joins TRBV4-2 to TRBJ2-1, with 7 bases lining up with TRBD2. The CDR3 spans 16 residues. Germline CDR1 and CDR2: LGHNA and YNFKEQ. V gave up 1 base and J gave up 7 bases; unmatched junction bases: 10. CDR3 bases: TGTGCCAGCAGCCAAGGGTATGGGGCTAGCGGTAATGAGCAGTTCTTC. Protein product: CASSQGYGASGNEQFF.

The J gene is TRBJ2-2, the V gene TRBV29-1, with D perhaps matching TRBD2 (6 bases). The V gene's germline CDR1 is SQVTM and CDR2 ANQGSEA. The CDR3 consists of 14 residues. With 4 bases removed from V and 1 base from J, the gap between germline ends came to 10 bases. The CDR3 DNA reads as TGCAGCGTTGGGGCTAGCGAGAACACCGGGGAGCTGTTTTTT. Residues: CSVGASENTGELFF.

The CDR3 loop reads CASSLLLAEAQETQYF. The DNA for the CDR3 is TGTGCCAGCAGTTTACTGCTAGCGGAGGCCCAAGAGACCCAGTACTTC. The rearrangement joins TRBV28 to TRBJ2-5; 7 bases are shared with TRBD2. J was trimmed by 1 base and V by 2 bases; bases with no gene match: 7. The CDR3 contains 16 residues. Germline V gives CDR1 MDHEN, CDR2 SYDVKM.

This clone was seen only once. V and J are TRBV7-9 and TRBJ2-1, with 14 bases matching TRBD2. This CDR3 has 17 amino acids. The V and J ends lost 6 bases and 0 bases, in that order; junction bases with no gene match: 4. From germline, CDR1 is SEHNR and CDR2 FQNEAQ (reference sequence). The CDR3 DNA reads TGTGCCAGCAGTCGGGGACTAGCGGGAGTCTCCTACAATGAGCAGTTCTTC. This gives the protein CASSRGLAGVSYNEQFF.

The V and J genes are TRBV5-5 and TRBJ1-1, with D perhaps matching TRBD1 (5 bases). Germline V gene data show CDR1 as SGHKS and CDR2 as YYEKEE (reference sequence). V gave up 3 bases and J gave up 1 base, with 13 bases separating them. The CDR3 is 15 amino acids. This CDR3 is CASSWGDSQNTEAFF. In DNA form, the CDR3 reads TGTGCCAGCAGCTGGGGAGACAGCCAGAACACTGAAGCTTTCTTT.

V and J are TRBV6-1 and TRBJ1-6; 9 bases are shared with TRBD1. CDR1 is MNHNS, CDR2 SASEGT, per germline. J gave up 8 bases and V 6 bases, and 14 bases lay outside the gene matches. The CDR3 is made up of 17 amino acids. In DNA, the CDR3 is TGTGCCAGCAGGGAACCGGGACAGGGACCGCGTGATTCACCCCTCCACTTT. It codes for CASREPGQGPRDSPLHF.

The chain uses TRBV6-5 and TRBJ2-1; the match to TRBD1 covers 7 bases. The CDR3 covers 15 residues. Trimming took 5 bases from V and 3 from J; bases not matched to a gene: 7. CDR1 and CDR2 from the germline V gene are MNHEY and SVGAGI. In DNA form, the CDR3 reads TGTGCCAGCAGTCCAACAGGGGACCTCTACAATGAGCAGTTCTTC. It is translated as CASSPTGDLYNEQFF.

The chain has TRBV10-3 and TRBJ2-2; 14 positions agree with TRBD2. The CDR3 sequence is 16 residues long. J was trimmed by 6 bases and V by 10 bases; bases with no gene match: 10. CDR1 and CDR2 from the germline V gene are ENHRY and SYGVKD. The chain's CDR3 is CATTTSGRELAGELFF. CDR3 DNA: TGTGCCACTACGACTAGCGGGAGGGAGTTGGCCGGGGAGCTGTTTTTT.

The genes are TRBV5-6 and TRBJ2-2; D remains unclear. There are 14 residues in the CDR3. The germline V and J ends were trimmed by 2 bases and 3 bases, with 8 bases remaining between them. The germline CDR1 and CDR2 sequences are SGHDT and YYEEEE. This CDR3 reads CASSLGLDTGELFF. CDR3 bases: TGTGCCAGCAGCTTAGGCCTAGACACCGGGGAGCTGTTTTTT.

This clone was counted a few times. The chain is built from TRBV5-5 and TRBJ1-1; TRBD1 is a possible D gene (6 bases). V shed 2 bases and J shed 0 bases, with 14 bases lying between them. Germline loops: CDR1 SGHKS, CDR2 YYEKEE (reference sequence). This CDR3 region has 16 residues. For the CDR3, the DNA is TGTGCCAGCAGCTTTTCGACAGGCAATATGAACACTGAAGCTTTCTTT. Protein: CASSFSTGNMNTEAFF.

V is TRBV7-2 and J is TRBJ2-7; D unresolved. Looked up from germline, CDR1 is SGHTA and CDR2 is FQGNSA. V shed 4 bases and J shed 5 bases, with 6 bases lying between them. This CDR3 contains 11 residues. Written as DNA, the CDR3 is TGTGCCAGCAGCTCCGCCGACGAGCAGTACTTC. Its translation: CASSSADEQYF.

The chain joins TRBV7-9 to TRBJ2-7, with 7 bases matching TRBD2. Per the germline V gene, CDR1 is SEHNR and CDR2 is FQNEAQ (reference sequence). V shed 2 bases, J shed 1 base, and the junction held 8 bases outside the gene matches. The CDR3 is made up of 16 amino acids. CDR3 sequence (DNA): TGTGCCAGCAGCTTATCCGGCGGGAGAGGGTCCTACGAGCAGTACTTC. Protein product: CASSLSGGRGSYEQYF.

V is TRBV11-2 and J is TRBJ2-3; D gene uncertain. There are 12 residues in the CDR3. Trimming pared 3 bases from V and 12 bases from J, leaving 13 bases between. Germline V gene data show CDR1 as SGHAT and CDR2 as FQNNGV. The CDR3 coding sequence is TGTGCCAGCAGCTTGTCTGCCGCAGAACAGTATTTT. Translation: CASSLSAAEQYF. Full variable domain (remainder filled in from reference TRBV11-2 and TRBJ2-3): EAGVAQSPRYKIIEKRQSVAFWCNPISGHATLYWYQQILGQGPKLLIQFQNNGVVDDSQLPKDRFSAERLKGVDSTLKIQPAKLEDSAVYLCASSLSAAEQYFGPGTRLTVL.

This chain joins TRBV30 and TRBJ2-5; D is unclear. Germline V gives CDR1 GTSNPN, CDR2 SVGIG (reference sequence). The CDR3 is made up of 14 amino acids. V gave up 0 bases and J gave up 2 bases, with 10 bases separating them. The CDR3 sequence: CAWSVIGLQETQYF. In nucleotides, the CDR3 is TGTGCCTGGAGTGTCATTGGCTTACAAGAGACCCAGTACTTC.

This chain uses TRBV11-3 with TRBJ1-2; D is unclear. Trimming left V 8 bases short and J 0 bases short, with 10 bases between. Per the germline V gene, CDR1 is SGHNT and CDR2 is YENEEA. The length of the CDR3 is 13 residues. The CDR3 region has the DNA TGTGCCAGCGGGCTCTGTACTAACTATGGCTACACCTTC. It yields the protein CASGLCTNYGYTF.

In this sample, this clone turned up a few times. The rearrangement joins TRBV7-9 to TRBJ2-3, with D tentatively TRBD2 (5 bases). The CDR3 has 15 residues. V was clipped by 7 bases and J by 4 bases, with 18 bases between them. The V gene's germline CDR1 is SEHNR and CDR2 FQNEAQ (reference sequence). In nucleotides, the CDR3 is TGTGCCAGCACTAGCTTACGTGTTACCGCAGATACGCAGTATTTT. This encodes CASTSLRVTADTQYF.